This T cell receptor (beta chain) was recorded in a study of CD8 T cells in ankylosing spondylitis. Study-level findings and limits: Within matched ankylosing spondylitis synovial fluid, disease-linked clones were reportedly significantly enriched. Blood of patients with ankylosing spondylitis appeared to be characterized by a TCR beta motif of several highly homologous variants.

Germline CDR1 reads MNHEY; CDR2 reads SVGAGI. The length of the CDR3 is 15 residues. Germline trimming cut 0 bases from V and 2 bases from J; bases unmatched to any gene: 4. Using its own MiXCR run on the 5' RACE reads, TCRdb lists one record per CDR3 protein. The sample yields about 52,000 distinct CDR3 sequences, 6% to 7.5% seen once. This clonotype has a count of ten or more. As yet, its antigen is unknown. The receptor was derived from a female donor with ankylosing spondylitis or in good health (not recorded which). The sequenced material came from blood, either unsorted or a sorted T cell fraction (not recorded which). The rearrangement joins TRBV6-5 to TRBJ2-7; TRBD1 agrees at 7 bases. The CDR3 DNA follows: TGTGCCAGCAGTTACTCGAGGACAGGAGCCTACGAGCAGTACTTC. Its translation: CASSYSRTGAYEQYF.